This T cell receptor (beta chain) was sequenced during a study of glioma-infiltrating T cells. The CDR3 consists of 17 residues. J lost 1 base, V lost 4 bases, and 5 bases had no gene match. Germline V gene data show CDR1 as SGHNT and CDR2 as YYREEE (reference sequence). The iRepertoire nested amplicon-rescue multiplex PCR amplified TCR alpha and beta CDR3s from RNA. For one-step reverse transcription and amplification, 100-400 ng of tissue mRNA or PBMC total RNA was used. TCRdb processed the multiplex PCR reads anew with MiXCR; each CDR3 protein has one entry. Of 100,000 to 150,000 distinct CDR3 sequences in the sample, 24% are singletons; the top ten hold around 28%. Study-wide results and limits: CDR3 overlap between tissue and blood was very small. Gliomas, especially low-grade, showed above-expected tissue-blood divergence; non-neoplastic patients showed below.

In the case of this clonotype: Its antigen is as yet unknown.

The sequencing sample was made of glioma tissue, nonneoplastic brain tissue, or PBMCs (not recorded which). The chain joins TRBV5-4 to TRBJ2-5; 15 nucleotides line up with TRBD2. The clonotype comes from a human donor with low-grade glioma or glioblastoma, undergoing nonglioma brain surgery, or in good health (not recorded which). CDR3 in DNA: TGTGCCAGCAGCAGAGGGACTAGCGGGGGGCGCCAAGAGACCCAGTACTTC. Protein sequence: CASSRGTSGGRQETQYF.